The 25 T cell receptor beta chains listed next were all sequenced from one sample in a study of CD8 T cells in ankylosing spondylitis. MiXCR was run by TCRdb on the 5' RACE reads, yielding one entry per CDR3 protein. The sample lists approximately 210,000 distinct CDR3 sequences; 9.5% to 15% were seen once. Sequencing was done on a sample of blood, either unsorted or a sorted T cell fraction (not recorded which). The receptors were sampled from a male donor with ankylosing spondylitis or in good health (not recorded which).

This clonotype was counted at least ten times. This chain joins TRBV3-1 and TRBJ2-1; D not resolved. The CDR3 has 15 residues. The ends were cut back, 5 bases at V and 0 bases at J, with 11 bases in the middle. Germline V CDR1 and CDR2: LGHDT, YNNKEL (reference sequence). The CDR3 DNA sequence: TGTGCCAGCAGCGTTCTACGGAGCTCCTACAATGAGCAGTTCTTC. It yields the protein CASSVLRSSYNEQFF.

This chain joins TRBV6-1 and TRBJ2-5, with D possibly matching TRBD2 (6 bases). V was pared by 5 bases and J by 0 bases, with 13 bases between. Germline-derived CDR1 and CDR2 are MNHNS and SASEGT. CDR3 length: 15 residues. The CDR3 reads CASSPETSNQETQYF. In nucleotides, the CDR3 is TGTGCCAGCAGTCCCGAAACTAGCAACCAAGAGACCCAGTACTTC.

In this sample, this clonotype turned up many times. Sequence at one end of the junction differs from germline and may be a read error. The chain uses TRBV11-2 and TRBJ2-7; 10 bases align to TRBD2. The CDR3 extends over 13 amino acids. From germline, CDR1 is SGHAT and CDR2 FQNNGV. The CDR3 here is CASSLGLAYEQYF. The CDR3 DNA follows: TGCGCCAGCAGCTTGGGACTAGCGTACGAGCAGTACTTC.

This clonotype has just a few counts. The genes are TRBV7-9 and TRBJ2-7; D is uncertain. V was shortened by 1 base and J by 0 bases, with 13 bases between the two germline ends. The length of the CDR3 is 16 residues. The germline V gene has CDR1 SEHNR and CDR2 FQNEAQ (reference sequence). The CDR3 DNA reads as TGTGCCAGCAGCTTAGTAGGTGGGAAAAACTCCTACGAGCAGTACTTC. Amino acid sequence: CASSLVGGKNSYEQYF.

The chain employs TRBV6-5 and TRBJ2-1; D is perhaps TRBD1 (6 bases). Germline lookup yields CDR1 MNHEY and CDR2 SVGAGI. With 0 bases removed from V and 6 bases from J, the gap between germline ends came to 15 bases. CDR3 length: 16 residues. The CDR3 sequence: CASSYSQGMTFNEQFF. The CDR3 bases are TGTGCCAGCAGTTACTCGCAGGGGATGACTTTCAATGAGCAGTTCTTC.

J is TRBJ1-6 and V is TRBV7-9; tentative D call: TRBD1 (5 bases). The CDR3 totals 16 residues. V was shortened by 5 bases and J by 6 bases, with 17 bases between the two germline ends. CDR1 is SEHNR and CDR2 is FQNEAQ in the germline V gene (reference sequence). DNA of the CDR3: TGTGCCAGCAGCCCGGCGGGGGGGAGGATTAATTCACCCCTCCACTTT. Amino acid sequence: CASSPAGGRINSPLHF.

This clonotype was counted many times. The rearrangement uses TRBV7-8 and TRBJ2-1, with D tentatively TRBD1 (6 bases). The CDR3 is 17 amino acids. The V and J ends lost 5 bases and 5 bases respectively, with 22 bases between them. The germline V gene encodes CDR1 SGHVS and CDR2 FQNEAQ. The CDR3 region has the DNA TGTGCCAGCAGCCGCGATCCGGGCAGGGGAAAGGACAATGAGCAGTTCTTC. It yields the protein CASSRDPGRGKDNEQFF.

This clonotype was observed a few times. This chain uses TRBV4-2 with TRBJ1-1; D call uncertain. This CDR3 has 11 residues. V lost 8 bases to trimming and J lost 9 bases, with 13 bases between them. Germline values: CDR1 LGHNA, CDR2 YNFKEQ. The CDR3 DNA sequence: TGTGCCAGCGGCCCGGTGGGGAAAGCTTTCTTT. Protein sequence: CASGPVGKAFF.

This clonotype turned up a few times. This sequence joins TRBV29-1 and TRBJ1-1; possibly TRBD1 for D (5 bases). The CDR3 runs 12 residues. Per germline, CDR1 SQVTM and CDR2 ANQGSEA. Trimming shortened V by 4 bases and J by 3 bases, and 9 bases separated the two germline ends. The CDR3 DNA is TGCAGCGTTGTGTTGGGGCACACTGAAGCTTTCTTT. Encoded protein: CSVVLGHTEAFF.

The chain carries TRBV6-5 and TRBJ2-7; D may be TRBD1 (6 bases). Deletions cut 2 bases from V and 4 bases from J, with 12 bases between. Germline V gives CDR1 MNHEY, CDR2 SVGAGI. The CDR3 loop spans 14 amino acids. The CDR3 loop reads CASSYKRTAYEQYF. The CDR3 bases are TGTGCCAGCAGTTACAAGCGGACAGCGTACGAGCAGTACTTC.

At least ten counts were recorded for this clonotype. The J gene is TRBJ1-1, the V gene TRBV27; D is ambiguous. The CDR3 has 13 residues. Trimming removed 4 bases from V and 4 bases from J, with 10 bases in between. Germline CDR1 reads MNHEY; CDR2 reads SMNVEV (reference sequence). Here the CDR3 reads CASSSTRGTEAFF. CDR3 in DNA: TGTGCCAGCAGTTCCACGCGGGGCACTGAAGCTTTCTTT.

This clonotype was recorded at least ten times. The chain joins TRBV27 to TRBJ2-7; 9 nucleotides agree with TRBD1. CDR3 size: 16 residues. CDR1 MNHEY and CDR2 SMNVEV come from the germline V gene (reference sequence). J was trimmed by 6 bases and V by 3 bases; bases with no gene match: 12. The CDR3 spells CASSFAGTGWPGEQYF. For the CDR3, the DNA is TGTGCCAGCAGTTTTGCCGGGACAGGGTGGCCCGGCGAGCAGTACTTC.

The rearrangement uses TRBV24-1 and TRBJ2-1, with D possibly being TRBD1 (6 bases). The V end lost 5 bases, the J end lost 2 bases, and 12 bases lay between the germline ends. The length of the CDR3 is 15 residues. Germline loops: CDR1 KGHDR, CDR2 SFDVKD. CDR3 nucleotide sequence: TGTGCCACCAGTGTAGGGGACAATGCCTACAATGAGCAGTTCTTC. Encoded protein: CATSVGDNAYNEQFF.

The table lists this clonotype with many counts. V and J are TRBV5-1 and TRBJ2-7, with a tentative D call TRBD1 (6 bases). V gave up 4 bases and J gave up 7 bases, with 9 bases separating them. The CDR3 is 11 residues long. The germline gives CDR1 SGHRS, CDR2 YFSETQ. The CDR3 sequence is CASSITGEQYF. The CDR3, as DNA: TGCGCCAGCAGCATAACAGGGGAGCAGTACTTC.

V usage is TRBV7-6 and J usage is TRBJ2-7; 10 bases fit TRBD1. The CDR3 runs 15 residues. After removal of 6 bases from V and 5 bases from J, the junction contained 10 bases not matched to a gene. Germline V gene sequence: CDR1 SGHVS, CDR2 FNYEAQ. For the CDR3, the DNA is TGTGCCAGCAGACGGGGACAGGGGAATAATGACGAGCAGTACTTC. As protein: CASRRGQGNNDEQYF.

This clonotype was seen a few times. The rearrangement links TRBV27 to TRBJ2-7, with D hard to call. V lost 5 bases and J 0 bases, leaving 14 bases between the germline ends. Germline lookup yields CDR1 MNHEY and CDR2 SMNVEV (reference sequence). CDR3 length: 15 residues. CDR3 in amino acids: CASSSKRWSSYEQYF. CDR3 DNA: TGTGCCAGCAGTAGTAAGCGATGGAGCTCCTACGAGCAGTACTTC.

This clonotype has more than one count but fewer than ten. The J gene is TRBJ1-2, the V gene TRBV3-1; 11 bases align to TRBD1. This CDR3 has 15 amino acids. CDR1 and CDR2 (germline): LGHDT, YNNKEL (reference sequence). Trimming cost V 4 bases and J 5 bases; bases outside gene matches: 6. CDR3 DNA: TGTGCCAGCAGCCCCGGACAGGGGGCCGGGTATGGCTACACCTTC. Translating gives CASSPGQGAGYGYTF.

This clonotype appeared many times. The chain recombines TRBV29-1 with TRBJ2-1, with 7 bases identical to TRBD2. Germline-derived CDR1 and CDR2 are SQVTM and ANQGSEA. The CDR3 runs 14 residues. V lost 4 bases, J lost 0 bases, and 3 bases stayed unmatched. DNA for the CDR3: TGCAGCGTTGCGCTAGCGGTCTCCTACAATGAGCAGTTCTTC. This codes for CSVALAVSYNEQFF.

This clonotype was seen a handful of times. CDR3 nucleotide sequence: TGTGCCAGCAGAGAATTAACCGGGGCCAACGTCCTGACTTTC. Translation: CASRELTGANVLTF. This rearrangement joins TRBV6-1 to TRBJ2-6; D gene ambiguous. CDR3 length: 14 amino acids. The germline gives CDR1 MNHNS, CDR2 SASEGT. Trimming stripped 6 bases from V and 4 bases from J, with 10 bases between.

This clonotype came up a few times. The rearrangement uses TRBV5-1 and TRBJ1-2; 7 nucleotides align to TRBD1. V trimming: 4 bases; J trimming: 4 bases; junction bases outside the gene matches: 4. The CDR3 spans 13 residues. Looked up from germline, CDR1 is SGHRS and CDR2 is YFSETQ. CDR3 sequence reads: CASSRQGIYGYTF. The CDR3 coding sequence is TGCGCCAGCAGCCGACAGGGCATCTATGGCTACACCTTC.

In its sample, this clonotype was seen a few times. V is TRBV20-1 and J is TRBJ2-1; D perhaps matches TRBD1 (6 bases). V was trimmed by 0 bases and J by 8 bases, leaving 11 bases between them. Germline CDR1 reads DFQATT; CDR2 reads SNEGSKA (reference sequence). CDR3 size: 13 residues. CDR3 residues: CSARETGDYEQFF. The CDR3 coding sequence is TGCAGTGCTAGAGAGACAGGAGACTATGAGCAGTTCTTC.

This clonotype was picked up many times. This chain uses TRBV12-3 or TRBV12-4 with TRBJ2-2; 8 nucleotides line up with TRBD2. J lost 3 bases, V lost 5 bases, and 2 bases had no gene match. The CDR3 extends over 14 amino acids. In DNA, the CDR3 is TGTGCCAGCAGTCCGGGGGGGCACACCGGGGAGCTGTTTTTT. Translation gives CASSPGGHTGELFF.

The chain couples TRBV4-1 to TRBJ2-7; 10 bases map to TRBD1. Germline-derived CDR1 and CDR2 are MGHRA and YSYEKL. The CDR3 is 14 residues long. With 1 base clipped from V and 5 bases from J, the junction kept 2 bases outside the gene matches. This CDR3 is CASSQADRGHEQYF. DNA of the CDR3: TGCGCCAGCAGCCAAGCCGACAGGGGGCACGAGCAGTACTTC.

A few counts support this clonotype. This rearrangement joins TRBV6-5 to TRBJ2-1, with 7 bases aligning to TRBD2. This CDR3 has 15 residues. V was pared by 5 bases and J by 5 bases, with 9 bases of the junction left unmatched. Germline V CDR1 and CDR2: MNHEY, SVGAGI. CDR3 coding DNA: TGTGCCAGCAGTCCGTTGGCGGGGGAGGACAATGAGCAGTTCTTC. Its protein product is CASSPLAGEDNEQFF.

In this sample, this clonotype turned up a few times. The rearrangement uses TRBV21-1 and TRBJ2-4; the D call in the table, TRBD1, was not verified against the DNA. TRBV21-1 is shown as a pseudogene. The CDR3 sequence is 16 residues long. This CDR3 is CARPRGATDPLNIQYF. The CDR3 DNA follows: TGTGCCAGACCAAGGGGGGCGACAGATCCTCTAAACATTCAGTACTTC.